A selection of T cell receptor beta chains follows, all from one sample in a study of T cells in Graves' hyperthyroidism and ophthalmopathy. MiXCR, applied by TCRdb to the multiplex PCR reads, yields one record per CDR3 protein. The sample shows 750,000 to 950,000 distinct CDR3 sequences, 38% of them seen only once. The sequenced material came from blood. Source of these receptors: a man aged 18 to 30 with Graves' hyperthyroidism. Both conserved end residues are part of each CDR3. D genes are given only for firm matches. Clone size is not always given. Where it is, it says once, few, many or a class for expanded clones.

TRBJ1-2 | many | TRBV9 | - | TGTGCCAGCAGCGTAGCTGGGCAGGGCGGATTCTATGGCTACACCTTC | CASSVAGQGGFYGYTF
TRBJ2-7 | - | TRBV25-1 | TRBD2 | TGTGCCAACGGCCTACTAGCGGGGGGCTCCTACGAGCAGTACTTC | CANGLLAGGSYEQYF
TRBJ1-1 | - | TRBV6-5 | - | TGTGCCAGCAGAAAGCCAGGGGCTAACACTGAAGCTTTCTTT | CASRKPGANTEAFF
TRBJ1-3 | - | TRBV6-5 | - | TGTGCCAGCAGTCTTTTCGCGGACACCATATATTTT | CASSLFADTIYF
TRBJ1-3 | few | TRBV5-1 | TRBD1 | TGCGCCAGCAGCCCGGGACAGGGGCGCTCTGGAAACACCATATATTTT | CASSPGQGRSGNTIYF
TRBJ1-6 | many | TRBV10-3 | TRBD1 | TGTGCCATCAGGGGACAGGGTGATTCACCCCTCCACTTT | CAIRGQGDSPLHF
TRBJ1-1 | - | TRBV10-3 | - | TGTGCCAGCAGTCCCCAACGGGAAGCTTTCTTT | CASSPQREAFF
TRBJ2-2 | many | TRBV2 | - | TGTGCCAGCAGTGAAGACAGGCGGAACACCGGGGAGCTGTTTTTT | CASSEDRRNTGELFF
TRBJ2-5 | many | TRBV6-5 | - | TGTGCCAGCAGTTACGCCGAGACCCAGTACTTC | CASSYAETQYF
TRBJ1-6 | - | TRBV30 | TRBD1 | TGTGCCTGGAGTGTCTCCGGGACAGGGGCATTAAATTCACCCCTCCACTTT | CAWSVSGTGALNSPLHF
TRBJ2-5 | - | TRBV7-2 | - | TGTGCCAGCAGCCCCTTGAACCAAGAGACCCAGTACTTC | CASSPLNQETQYF
TRBJ2-5 | few | TRBV7-9 | TRBD1 | TGTGCCAGCAGCCCCCCGACAGGGTACGAAGAGACCCAGTACTTC | CASSPPTGYEETQYF
TRBJ2-5 | - | TRBV5-1 | - | TGCGCCAGCAGCTTGGAGGGAGGACTTGGGGAGACCCAGTACTTC | CASSLEGGLGETQYF
TRBJ1-1 | few | TRBV6-1 | TRBD1 | TGTGCCAGCAGACCCGGTCGGACAGGTGATGCTTTCTTT | CASRPGRTGDAFF
TRBJ1-6 | many | TRBV2 | - | TGTGCCAGCAGTGGAGTTGACTATAATTCACCCCTCCACTTT | CASSGVDYNSPLHF
TRBJ2-6 | - | TRBV7-3 | - | TGTGCCAGCTCGAGGGATGGCAGCTTCTCTGGGGCCAACGTCCTGACTTTC | CASSRDGSFSGANVLTF
TRBJ2-7 | few | TRBV7-9 | TRBD2 | TGTGCCAGCAGCCAGGGTAGAAGCGGGGCTACCTACGAGCAGTACTTC | CASSQGRSGATYEQYF
TRBJ2-5 | few | TRBV6-5 | - | TGTGCCAGCAGTCCAGGGTCTCCGGAGACCCAGTACTTC | CASSPGSPETQYF
TRBJ1-1 | - | TRBV20-1 | - | TGCAGTGCTAGAAGTGCCAGGGACTTCAACACTGAAGCTTTCTTT | CSARSARDFNTEAFF
TRBJ2-2 | - | TRBV4-2 | - | TGTGCCAGCAGCCAAGACGACTCGGGCACCGGGGAGCTGTTTTTT | CASSQDDSGTGELFF
TRBJ1-1 | many | TRBV15 | - | TGTGCCACCAGCAGACGGGGGGGTGAAGAAGCTTTCTTT | CATSRRGGEEAFF
TRBJ2-7 | - | TRBV2 | - | TGTGCCAGCAGTTACGGTGGACCCTACGAGCAGTACTTC | CASSYGGPYEQYF
TRBJ2-5 | - | TRBV7-2 | - | TGTGCCAGCAGCCCTGGGACGGCCGCCCCTCAAGAGACCCAGTACTTC | CASSPGTAAPQETQYF
TRBJ1-1 | few | TRBV6-5 | - | TGTGCCAGCGGCGCAGGCGGGAACACTGAAGCTTTCTTT | CASGAGGNTEAFF
TRBJ1-1 | few | TRBV7-9 | - | TGTGCCAGCAGCCTTGCGCGGGTAGGATCGAACACTGAAGCTTTCTTT | CASSLARVGSNTEAFF
TRBJ1-5 | - | TRBV5-6 | TRBD1 | TGTGCCAGCAGCGAAGGACAGGGAAAGCTGCCAAACTACCAGCCCCAGCATTTT | CASSEGQGKLPNYQPQHF